These 19 T cell receptor beta chains share one sample of origin, sequenced in a study of identical twins. One entry per CDR3 protein, called by TCRdb with MiXCR from the 5' RACE reads. The table records some 1,600,000 distinct CDR3 sequences, about 30% of them present only once. Sample: cord blood. Source of these receptors: a newborn girl in good health.

This clonotype was seen only a few times. The chain has TRBV6-1 and TRBJ2-1, with TRBD2 matching 11 bases. CDR3 length: 15 residues. CDR1 MNHNS and CDR2 SASEGT come from the germline V gene. Unmatched junction bases numbered 6, after V lost 7 bases and J lost 4 bases. The CDR3 coding sequence is TGTGCCAGCATCTTAGCGGGAGGGATTTACAATGAGCAGTTCTTC. Its protein product is CASILAGGIYNEQFF.

The rearrangement uses TRBV12-3 or TRBV12-4 and TRBJ1-1, with D unclear. V was clipped by 7 bases and J by 7 bases, with 10 bases between them. The CDR3 runs to 11 residues. The DNA for the CDR3 is TGTGCCAGCATGGGGAGGAGTGAAGCTTTCTTT. It is translated as CASMGRSEAFF.

Only a few counts were recorded for this clonotype. The gene calls are TRBV5-1 and TRBJ2-3; 14 positions agree with TRBD2. Trimming took 4 bases from V and 6 from J; bases not matched to a gene: 4. This CDR3 is 15 amino acids long. Germline-derived CDR1 and CDR2 are SGHRS and YFSETQ. CDR3 bases: TGCGCCAGCAGCGGGACTAGCGGGAGTATGGATACGCAGTATTTT. It yields the protein CASSGTSGSMDTQYF.

This clonotype was detected only a few times. This chain joins TRBV21-1 and TRBJ1-5; no DNA check was done on the table's D call, TRBD1. TRBV21-1 is assigned pseudogene status. This CDR3 has 14 residues. CDR3 region: CASSGTGKYQPQHF. The CDR3 nucleotides read TGTGCCAGCAGCGGGACAGGGAAATATCAGCCCCAGCATTTT.

This clonotype was seen only a few times. The chain employs TRBV20-1 and TRBJ2-7; D tentatively reads TRBD1 or TRBD2 (5 bases each). This CDR3 comprises 14 residues. Trimming shortened V by 1 base and J by 0 bases, and 10 bases separated the two germline ends. Germline CDR1 reads DFQATT; CDR2 reads SNEGSKA (reference sequence). The CDR3 sequence: CSARAGRSSYEQYF. The CDR3, as DNA: TGCAGTGCTAGAGCGGGGCGGAGCTCCTACGAGCAGTACTTC.

The chain uses TRBV12-3 or TRBV12-4 and TRBJ1-6, with TRBD1 as a possible D gene (6 bases). The CDR3 length is 15 residues. The V gene lost 6 bases and the J gene lost 8 bases, with 17 bases spanning the gap. The DNA for the CDR3 is TGTGCCAGCAGCCCGGGGGCAGAGGGGGATTCACCCCTCCACTTT. Translated, it gives CASSPGAEGDSPLHF.

This clonotype has at least ten counts. The J gene is TRBJ2-3, the V gene TRBV7-2; D uncertain. This CDR3 spans 12 amino acids. CDR1 and CDR2 from the germline V gene are SGHTA and FQGNSA. Trimming removed 6 bases at V and 5 bases at J, with 9 bases between. The CDR3 loop is CASSRRLDTQYF. The CDR3 bases are TGTGCCAGCAGTCGACGGTTAGATACGCAGTATTTT.

The V gene is TRBV12-3 or TRBV12-4, the J gene TRBJ2-7, with no clear D. This CDR3 is 15 amino acids long. The V end lost 1 base, the J end lost 0 bases, and 10 bases lay between the germline ends. The CDR3 bases are TGTGCCAGCAGTTTAGAAGCAGCCTACTCCTACGAGCAGTACTTC. Translated, it gives CASSLEAAYSYEQYF.

This clonotype was observed a handful of times. At one end, the junction sequence differs from germline, possibly due to a read error. The rearrangement links TRBV7-2 to TRBJ2-7, with D hard to call. CDR3 length equals 14 residues. Germline CDR1 SGHTA, CDR2 FQGNSA. The CDR3 loop reads CASSLTILSCEQYF. The DNA for the CDR3 is TGTGCCAGCAGCTTGACCATCCTTTCCTGCGAGCAGTACTTC.

The V call is TRBV11-2, the J call TRBJ1-6; D remains ambiguous. This CDR3 is 15 amino acids long. Per the germline V gene, CDR1 is SGHAT and CDR2 is FQNNGV. The V end was cut by 5 bases, the J end by 3 bases, with 11 bases between. DNA for the CDR3: TGTGCCAGCAGCGTTACCGGGAACTATAATTCACCCCTCCACTTT. Residues: CASSVTGNYNSPLHF.

The chain uses TRBV7-9 and TRBJ2-4, with 9 bases lining up with TRBD1. The J call may not be correct, given that the DNA end is closer to TRBJ2-7. Per the germline V gene, CDR1 is SEHNR and CDR2 is FQNEAQ (reference sequence). The CDR3 spans 15 residues. CDR3 amino acids: CASSLVYRGQYEQYF. The DNA of the CDR3 is TGTGCCAGCAGCTTAGTCTACAGGGGGCAGTACGAGCAGTACTTC.

The chain combines TRBV19 with TRBJ2-7, with TRBD1 as a possible D gene (5 bases). The ends were cut back, 3 bases at V and 5 bases at J, with 17 bases in the middle. This CDR3 has 15 amino acids. Germline assignment: CDR1 LNHDA and CDR2 SQIVND (reference sequence). CDR3 sequence reads: CASSIRGRDPHEQYF. The CDR3 DNA reads as TGTGCCAGTAGTATCCGCGGCAGGGATCCCCACGAGCAGTACTTC.

This chain uses TRBV27 with TRBJ1-1; no definite D call. The V end lost 2 bases, the J end lost 3 bases, and 16 bases lay between the germline ends. CDR3 length equals 16 residues. Germline values: CDR1 MNHEY, CDR2 SMNVEV (reference sequence). The CDR3 sequence is CASSLGPGLAHTEAFF. CDR3 coding DNA: TGTGCCAGCAGTTTAGGACCGGGTCTGGCCCACACTGAAGCTTTCTTT.

This clonotype showed up just a few times. This chain joins TRBV7-2 and TRBJ1-2, with unresolved D. Germline-derived CDR1 and CDR2 are SGHTA and FQGNSA. V lost 2 bases and J lost 3, with 10 bases in between. This CDR3 spans 14 amino acids. In DNA form, the CDR3 reads TGTGCCAGCAGCTTATTGGGCCACTACTATGGCTACACCTTC. Amino acid sequence: CASSLLGHYYGYTF.

This chain joins TRBV28 and TRBJ1-4; the D gene is possibly TRBD1 (5 bases). Trimming cost V 2 bases and J 3 bases, with 13 bases left between them. The CDR3 extends over 16 amino acids. Germline V gene data show CDR1 as MDHEN and CDR2 as SYDVKM. The CDR3 nucleotides read TGTGCCAGCAGTTTACGGTCGACAGACTCTAATGAAAAACTGTTTTTT. Translation gives CASSLRSTDSNEKLFF.

V usage is TRBV15 and J usage is TRBJ1-4; D gene unclear. The germline gives CDR1 LNHNV, CDR2 YYDKDF (reference sequence). Trimming took 4 bases from V and 3 from J, leaving 9 bases between them. This CDR3 comprises 14 residues. The CDR3 spells CATSIASPNEKLFF. The CDR3 region has the DNA TGTGCCACCAGCATTGCCTCCCCTAATGAAAAACTGTTTTTT.

This clonotype was found a few times. The chain carries TRBV14 and TRBJ2-1, with 8 bases lining up with TRBD2. The V gene's germline CDR1 is SGHDN and CDR2 FVKESK. The V segment lost 2 bases and the J segment 10 bases; nucleotides outside the gene matches: 10. The CDR3 runs to 15 residues. CDR3 sequence (DNA): TGTGCCAGCAGCCAACAGCGGGAGTTCGCGGGGGAGCAGTTCTTC. This encodes CASSQQREFAGEQFF. The entire variable domain, with the rest obtained from reference TRBV14 and TRBJ2-1, is as follows: EAGVTQFPSHSVIEKGQTVTLRCDPISGHDNLYWYRRVMGKEIKFLLHFVKESKQDESGMPNNRFLAERTGGTYSTLKVQPAELEDSGVYFCASSQQREFAGEQFFGPGTRLTVL.

This clonotype was detected only a few times. The rearrangement joins TRBV13 to TRBJ2-3; 10 bases map to TRBD2. J gave up 4 bases and V 5 bases, and 9 bases lay outside the gene matches. The CDR3 has 16 amino acids. The V gene's germline CDR1 is PRHDT and CDR2 FYEKMQ (reference sequence). The CDR3 here is CASSIERGGRSDTQYF. The CDR3 nucleotides read TGTGCCAGCAGCATAGAGCGGGGGGGCCGTTCAGATACGCAGTATTTT.

Only a few counts were recorded for this clonotype. The CDR3 DNA is TGTGCCAGCAGCTTAGGGAATAGACTAGCGACGCGTCTGTACAATGAGCAGTTCTTC. Amino acids: CASSLGNRLATRLYNEQFF. The rearrangement joins TRBV11-2 to TRBJ2-1; TRBD2 aligns across 8 bases. The V gene end was trimmed by 1 base and the J gene end by 4 bases; junction bases not matched to a gene: 15. The V gene's germline CDR1 is SGHAT and CDR2 FQNNGV. The CDR3 length is 19 residues. The full variable domain, in which reference TRBV11-2 and TRBJ2-1 provide the parts outside the CDR3, is EAGVAQSPRYKIIEKRQSVAFWCNPISGHATLYWYQQILGQGPKLLIQFQNNGVVDDSQLPKDRFSAERLKGVDSTLKIQPAKLEDSAVYLCASSLGNRLATRLYNEQFFGPGTRLTVL.